This T cell receptor (beta chain) is from a study of T cell responses to AZD1222 COVID-19 vaccine. The germline gives CDR1 PRHDT, CDR2 FYEKMQ (reference sequence). The CDR3 extends over 13 amino acids. V was trimmed by 5 bases and J by 14 bases, leaving 16 bases between them. About this clone: As yet, its antigen is unknown.

Broader study findings: Following two doses of AZD1222, Spike-specific TCR breadth and depth rose.

Using immunoSEQ multiplex PCR, the repertoire was profiled, and TCRdb retains in-frame clones only, with some absent. The sample carries about 97,000 clones, around nine tenths recorded once. This sequence joins TRBV13 and TRBJ1-6; D unclear. The clonotype originates from an adult in good health. The sequencing here drew on peripheral blood, taken on day 0 of AZD1222 vaccination. CDR3 region: CASSPRQRASLHF. CDR3 coding DNA: TGTGCCAGCAGCCCACGCCAAAGGGCATCCCTCCACTTT.